These T cell receptor beta chains were read from a single sample in a study of shared clonotypes between healthy human individuals. Sequencing was performed with immunoSEQ multiplex PCR; in TCRdb, only in-frame clones are kept and a portion is missing. The data show roughly 810,000 clones, with about 97% seen just once and 0.2% to 0.25% held by the top ten. The specimen sequenced was naive CD8+ T cells sorted from blood. These receptors all come from a young man in good health. Both conserved end residues are part of each CDR3. A D gene is named only where the DNA matches it firmly. Not every row has a clone size; where given, it reads once, few, many or a size class.

cdr3_nt: TGTGCCAGCAGCTTAGATATAGGCGCTGAAGCTTTCTTT; cdr3_aa: CASSLDIGAEAFF; clone_size: -; j_call: TRBJ1-1; d_call: -; v_call: TRBV11-2
cdr3_nt: TGCGCCAGCAGCCAAGATTTAGGCTTGAGTGACGAGCAGTACTTC; cdr3_aa: CASSQDLGLSDEQYF; clone_size: -; j_call: TRBJ2-7; d_call: -; v_call: TRBV4-3
cdr3_nt: TGTGCCAGCGGAGGGGGCAGGGGTGAAGCTTTCTTT; cdr3_aa: CASGGGRGEAFF; clone_size: -; j_call: TRBJ1-1; d_call: TRBD1; v_call: TRBV9
cdr3_nt: TGCGCCAGCAGCCTCTCGGGGGCCTACGAGCAGTACTTC; cdr3_aa: CASSLSGAYEQYF; clone_size: -; j_call: TRBJ2-7; d_call: -; v_call: TRBV5-1
cdr3_nt: TGTGCCAGCAGACGCCCACGGACAGGGGAGGAAGGCTACACCTTC; cdr3_aa: CASRRPRTGEEGYTF; clone_size: -; j_call: TRBJ1-2; d_call: TRBD1; v_call: TRBV6-5
cdr3_nt: TGTGCCAGCAGCTTAGCTCTGGGACCTGGAAACACCATATATTTT; cdr3_aa: CASSLALGPGNTIYF; clone_size: -; j_call: TRBJ1-3; d_call: -; v_call: TRBV7-8
cdr3_nt: TGTGCCAGCAGTTTTTCAGGGGACGGTCAGCCCCAGCATTTT; cdr3_aa: CASSFSGDGQPQHF; clone_size: -; j_call: TRBJ1-5; d_call: -; v_call: TRBV27
cdr3_nt: TGTGCCAGCAGTCCCGGACAGGTGACTGAAGCTTTCTTT; cdr3_aa: CASSPGQVTEAFF; clone_size: -; j_call: TRBJ1-1; d_call: TRBD1; v_call: TRBV27
cdr3_nt: TGTGCCAGCAGCTTGACGGGGAACGAGCAGTACTTC; cdr3_aa: CASSLTGNEQYF; clone_size: -; j_call: TRBJ2-7; d_call: -; v_call: TRBV11-2
cdr3_nt: TGCGCCAGCAGTGAGTCAGTCTATGACAATGAGCAGTTCTTC; cdr3_aa: CASSESVYDNEQFF; clone_size: once; j_call: TRBJ2-1; d_call: -; v_call: TRBV10-2
cdr3_nt: TGTGCCAGCAGCGCCGGGACAGGGGCAGCTTTCTTT; cdr3_aa: CASSAGTGAAFF; clone_size: -; j_call: TRBJ1-1; d_call: TRBD1; v_call: TRBV7-9
cdr3_nt: TGTGCCAGTAGCCCGGGACGACGGGCCAGCACAGATACGCAGTATTTT; cdr3_aa: CASSPGRRASTDTQYF; clone_size: -; j_call: TRBJ2-3; d_call: -; v_call: TRBV19
cdr3_nt: TGTGCCAGCGGGAGGTTGGGCAGTATGTCCTACGAGCAGTACTTC; cdr3_aa: CASGRLGSMSYEQYF; clone_size: -; j_call: TRBJ2-7; d_call: -; v_call: TRBV27
cdr3_nt: TGCGCCAGCAGCCCCTGGCCCGGGGCAGACTACCAAGAGACCCAGTACTTC; cdr3_aa: CASSPWPGADYQETQYF; clone_size: -; j_call: TRBJ2-5; d_call: -; v_call: TRBV5-1
cdr3_nt: TGTGCCAGTAGTTCCCAGGGACAGGGGGCAAGTCAGCCCCAGCATTTT; cdr3_aa: CASSSQGQGASQPQHF; clone_size: -; j_call: TRBJ1-5; d_call: TRBD1; v_call: TRBV19
cdr3_nt: TGCGCCAGCAGTGAGTCGTACTCGCAGCTACTCTACAATGAGCAGTTCTTC; cdr3_aa: CASSESYSQLLYNEQFF; clone_size: -; j_call: TRBJ2-1; d_call: -; v_call: TRBV10-2
cdr3_nt: TGCAGCTCAAGGACAGGCTCCTACAATGAGCAGTTCTTC; cdr3_aa: CSSRTGSYNEQFF; clone_size: -; j_call: TRBJ2-1; d_call: TRBD1; v_call: TRBV29-1
cdr3_nt: TGTGCTAGCCCGGGCCCACGCGGGGAGCTGTTTTTT; cdr3_aa: CASPGPRGELFF; clone_size: -; j_call: TRBJ2-2; d_call: -; v_call: TRBV7-7
cdr3_nt: TGTGCCAGCAGTTTATCTAGCGCCTACCAAGAGACCCAGTACTTC; cdr3_aa: CASSLSSAYQETQYF; clone_size: -; j_call: TRBJ2-5; d_call: -; v_call: TRBV28
cdr3_nt: TGTGCCAGCAGCTTAGGAGTTGAGCAGTTCTTC; cdr3_aa: CASSLGVEQFF; clone_size: -; j_call: TRBJ2-1; d_call: -; v_call: TRBV7-6
cdr3_nt: TGTGCCAGCAGCCCAGGCAGGGCTAGCGGAACCTACGAGCAGTACTTC; cdr3_aa: CASSPGRASGTYEQYF; clone_size: -; j_call: TRBJ2-7; d_call: TRBD2; v_call: TRBV7-9
cdr3_nt: TGTGCCAGCAGTGCTGGGGAGCAGTTCTTC; cdr3_aa: CASSAGEQFF; clone_size: -; j_call: TRBJ2-1; d_call: -; v_call: TRBV6-1
cdr3_nt: TGTGCCAGCAGCTTAGTTCCAGGGGGCCTCCAAGCTTTCTTT; cdr3_aa: CASSLVPGGLQAFF; clone_size: once; j_call: TRBJ1-1; d_call: TRBD1; v_call: TRBV7-8
cdr3_nt: TGTGCCAGCAGTCCCGGGTCGCCAAGCTCTGGGGCCAACGTCCTGACTTTC; cdr3_aa: CASSPGSPSSGANVLTF; clone_size: -; j_call: TRBJ2-6; d_call: -; v_call: TRBV27
cdr3_nt: TGTGCCAGCAGTTCGACTAGCCCATTGTTCAATGAGCAGTTCTTC; cdr3_aa: CASSSTSPLFNEQFF; clone_size: -; j_call: TRBJ2-1; d_call: TRBD2; v_call: TRBV27
cdr3_nt: TGCGCCAGCAGCCAATTCAGGGGAGACTACGAGCAGTACTTC; cdr3_aa: CASSQFRGDYEQYF; clone_size: -; j_call: TRBJ2-7; d_call: -; v_call: TRBV4-1
cdr3_nt: TGCAGCGTTGACCTTATCGACAGCTACGAGCAGTACTTC; cdr3_aa: CSVDLIDSYEQYF; clone_size: -; j_call: TRBJ2-7; d_call: -; v_call: TRBV29-1
cdr3_nt: TGTGCCAGTAGTATAAGGACAGATAGCAATCAGCCCCAGCATTTT; cdr3_aa: CASSIRTDSNQPQHF; clone_size: -; j_call: TRBJ1-5; d_call: -; v_call: TRBV19